The entry that follows covers one T cell receptor beta chain sequence. The table lists this clone with a count of one. There is no known antigen for this receptor. Base qualities are missing; no much larger clone stands one base away. The sample comes from a study of radiotherapy plus CTLA-4 blockade in lung cancer (dated by TCRdb to 2016 to 2019). Describing the broader study: Objective responses occurred in around 19% of enrolled patients, and about 33% achieved disease control.

What the study reported, not specific to this receptor: After treatment with radiotherapy and ipilimumab, TCR clones that came from tumors expanded in the peripheral blood. Increased serum interferon-beta after radiation, together with early dynamic changes in blood T cell clones, were reported to be the strongest predictors of response.

Library construction relied on the immunoSEQ multiplex PCR assay. What TCRdb holds here is the immuneACCESS table cut down to in-frame rearrangements. Part of the clones is not present; checked against another copy, under half of the missing clones reflect an unresolved V gene, and the others are unexplained. Here the sample has 85,000 to 95,000 clones; about four fifths occur a single time. In total, the top ten clones hold around 25% of the sample. The study evaluated CTLA-4 blockade (ipilimumab) given together with focal radiation therapy in patients who had chemo-refractory metastatic non-small-cell lung cancer. The sequencing here drew on peripheral blood, taken from a patient treated with radiotherapy plus ipilimumab. This TCR derives from a human donor with non-small cell lung cancer that progressed on radiotherapy plus ipilimumab.

The CDR3 amino acid sequence is: CASSEGSQETQYF. The sequence in DNA is TGCGCCAGCAGCGAGGGAAGCCAAGAGACCCAGTACTTC. Recombination linked TRBV5-1 to TRBJ2-5, with TRBD2 as a weak D call on 5 bases. Sequences SGHRS (CDR1) and YFSETQ (CDR2) are obtained from the germline V gene. V is shortened by 4 bases, J by 1 base, and the region joining them spans 8 bases. Measured from the cysteine to the phenylalanine, the CDR3 is 13 residues long. Left in the record is the CDR3 DNA by itself, 39 bases read in frame from the first base.